One and the same sample provided the 24 T cell receptor beta chains below, sequenced in a study of cytomegalovirus exposure and HLA in healthy donors. The PCR made use of 60 Vbeta and 13 Jbeta primers. Some clones are missing from TCRdb's copy, which holds only in-frame ones; the method was immunoSEQ multiplex PCR. The sample shows 150,000 to 160,000 clones, approximately 74% of them seen only once. Sequencing was done on a sample of PBMCs. The receptors derive from a man aged 18 to 30 in good health and CMV-seronegative.

The chain couples TRBV5-8 to TRBJ1-4; TRBD1 agrees at 9 bases. CDR1 SGHTS and CDR2 YDEGEE come from the germline V gene. V was pared by 4 bases and J by 0 bases, with 7 bases of the junction left unmatched. This CDR3 is 17 amino acids long. CDR3 sequence (DNA): TGTGCCAGCAGCCACGACAGGGGGGATGCAACTAATGAAAAACTGTTTTTT. This translates into CASSHDRGDATNEKLFF.

This chain joins TRBV7-7 and TRBJ2-2, with TRBD2 identical over 8 bases. The CDR3 extends over 15 amino acids. The V gene end was trimmed by 3 bases and the J gene end by 4 bases; junction bases not matched to a gene: 4. Germline V gene sequence: CDR1 SSHAT, CDR2 FNYEAQ (reference sequence). CDR3 DNA: TGTGCCAGCAGCTTCCTTAGCGGGGTCACCGGGGAGCTGTTTTTT. Amino acid sequence: CASSFLSGVTGELFF. The full variable domain, completed using reference TRBV7-7 and TRBJ2-2, is GAGVSQSPRYKVTKRGQDVTLRCDPISSHATLYWYQQALGQGPEFLTYFNYEAQPDKSGLPSDRFSAERPEGSISTLTIQRTEQRDSAMYRCASSFLSGVTGELFFGEGSRLTVL.

This chain connects TRBV10-3 to TRBJ2-3; 9 bases are shared with TRBD2. Looked up from germline, CDR1 is ENHRY and CDR2 is SYGVKD. After removal of 3 bases from V and 1 base from J, the junction contained 5 bases not matched to a gene. The CDR3 loop spans 16 amino acids. CDR3 coding DNA: TGTGCCATCAGTGAAGTAAGGACTAGCGGCACAGATACGCAGTATTTT. Translated: CAISEVRTSGTDTQYF.

This chain joins TRBV5-4 and TRBJ1-4; 7 bases agree with TRBD1. The CDR3 loop spans 14 amino acids. Unmatched junction bases numbered 4, after V lost 3 bases and J lost 5 bases. Germline assignment: CDR1 SGHNT and CDR2 YYREEE (reference sequence). CDR3 bases: TGTGCCAGCAGCTCGGGACAGTCCAATGAAAAACTGTTTTTT. This translates into CASSSGQSNEKLFF.

The gene calls are TRBV2 and TRBJ1-6; the D is unclear. The CDR3 extends over 13 amino acids. CDR1 SNHLY and CDR2 FYNNEI come from the germline V gene. The V end was cut by 5 bases, the J end by 7 bases, with 9 bases between. Here the CDR3 DNA reads TGTGCCAGCAGTCGGACGGGGAATTCACCCCTCCACTTT. Translation gives CASSRTGNSPLHF.

V usage is TRBV28 and J usage is TRBJ2-5, with D perhaps TRBD1 (6 bases). Germline values: CDR1 MDHEN, CDR2 SYDVKM. The length of the CDR3 is 15 residues. V lost 6 bases and J 5 bases, leaving 19 bases between the germline ends. The CDR3 protein is CASRPGQTLWETQYF. For the CDR3, the DNA is TGTGCCAGCAGACCGGGACAAACCTTGTGGGAGACCCAGTACTTC.

This chain joins TRBV7-2 and TRBJ2-1, with TRBD2 as a possible D gene (7 bases). The germline V gene has CDR1 SGHTA and CDR2 FQGNSA. The V end was cut by 5 bases, the J end by 8 bases, with 25 bases between. CDR3 length equals 17 residues. The CDR3 region has the DNA TGTGCCAGCAGCCCCCGGGTGGGCGGGGGCCCCTCCGATGAGCAGTTCTTC. This translates into CASSPRVGGGPSDEQFF.

J is TRBJ2-2 and V is TRBV30; the match to TRBD1 covers 10 bases. The germline CDR1 and CDR2 sequences are GTSNPN and SVGIG (reference sequence). The ends lost 8 bases at V and 6 bases at J; junction bases unmatched: 12. CDR3 length equals 15 residues. In DNA, the CDR3 is TGTGCCGTCGACCGGGACAGGGGATATTCCGGGGAGCTGTTTTTT. Translated: CAVDRDRGYSGELFF.

V usage is TRBV7-9 and J usage is TRBJ2-1; D not certain. Germline V gives CDR1 SEHNR, CDR2 FQNEAQ (reference sequence). V lost 7 bases to trimming and J lost 6 bases, with 10 bases between them. This CDR3 has 12 amino acids. The CDR3, as DNA: TGTGCCAGCACTCCGGTCCCCAATGAGCAGTTCTTC. Translation gives CASTPVPNEQFF.

The rearrangement uses TRBV7-9 and TRBJ1-5, with 7 bases matching TRBD1. This CDR3 comprises 13 residues. After removal of 3 bases from V and 5 bases from J, the junction contained 1 base not matched to a gene. Germline V gives CDR1 SEHNR, CDR2 FQNEAQ (reference sequence). This CDR3 is CASSFDRDQPQHF. The DNA for the CDR3 is TGTGCCAGCAGCTTTGACAGGGATCAGCCCCAGCATTTT.

J is TRBJ2-3 and V is TRBV7-9, with 7 bases lining up with TRBD2. The V segment lost 2 bases and the J segment 1 base; nucleotides outside the gene matches: 0. This CDR3 region has 14 residues. The germline gives CDR1 SEHNR, CDR2 FQNEAQ (reference sequence). CDR3 region: CASSLRGGTDTQYF. The CDR3 DNA reads as TGTGCCAGCAGCTTACGGGGGGGCACAGATACGCAGTATTTT.

The chain employs TRBV4-1 and TRBJ1-3; no definite D call. With 1 base removed from V and 1 base from J, the gap between germline ends came to 8 bases. This CDR3 spans 15 amino acids. CDR1 MGHRA and CDR2 YSYEKL come from the germline V gene. In DNA form, the CDR3 reads TGCGCCAGCAGCCAAGTCGAGAATTCTGGAAACACCATATATTTT. Translation gives CASSQVENSGNTIYF.

The V gene is TRBV30, the J gene TRBJ1-4; D might be TRBD1 (5 bases). The germline CDR1 and CDR2 sequences are GTSNPN and SVGIG (reference sequence). This CDR3 comprises 13 residues. Trimming pared 4 bases from V and 8 bases from J, leaving 14 bases between. CDR3 protein: CAWTLGLTEKLFF. The CDR3 nucleotides read TGTGCCTGGACATTGGGACTGACGGAAAAACTGTTTTTT.

The CDR3 nucleotides are TGCGCCAGCAGCTTCCTCGACAGGGAGGATGGCTACACCTTC. Translated, it gives CASSFLDREDGYTF. The J gene is TRBJ1-2, the V gene TRBV5-1; 7 bases fit TRBD1. The CDR3 runs to 14 residues. The germline V gene has CDR1 SGHRS and CDR2 YFSETQ. V trimming: 2 bases; J trimming: 6 bases; junction bases outside the gene matches: 7.

This sequence joins TRBV6-1 and TRBJ2-1, with a possible D match to TRBD1 (7 bases). The CDR3 covers 15 residues. Looked up from germline, CDR1 is MNHNS and CDR2 is SASEGT. Trimming cost V 6 bases and J 8 bases, with 20 bases left between them. The CDR3 sequence: CASRLQGGIQYEQFF. Written as DNA, the CDR3 is TGTGCCAGCAGACTCCAGGGGGGTATACAATATGAGCAGTTCTTC.

The CDR3 loop is CASSGRQGNGDTGELFF. The DNA for the CDR3 is TGTGCCAGCAGCGGCCGACAGGGCAACGGGGACACCGGGGAGCTGTTTTTT. The chain uses TRBV9 and TRBJ2-2; the match to TRBD1 covers 7 bases. CDR3 size: 17 residues. V shed 3 bases and J 3 bases; nucleotides not matched to a gene: 11. Germline CDR1 is SGDLS and CDR2 is YYNGEE.

The chain recombines TRBV19 with TRBJ2-3; 8 nucleotides match TRBD2. V lost 5 bases and J lost 2; bases outside the gene matches: 6. CDR1 is LNHDA, CDR2 SQIVND, per germline (reference sequence). This CDR3 spans 15 amino acids. The CDR3 loop is CASSAQRGTTDTQYF. CDR3 in DNA: TGTGCCAGTAGTGCCCAGCGGGGGACCACAGATACGCAGTATTTT.

V is TRBV6-6 and J is TRBJ1-1; 7 bases are shared with TRBD1. Germline CDR1 is MNHNY and CDR2 is SVGAGI (reference sequence). This CDR3 is built from 16 residues. The J segment lost 0 bases and the V segment lost 5 bases, leaving 9 bases of the junction unmatched. Here the CDR3 reads CASSQPLTGMNTEAFF. In DNA, the CDR3 is TGTGCCAGCAGTCAACCCCTGACAGGGATGAACACTGAAGCTTTCTTT.

The V gene is TRBV7-8, the J gene TRBJ2-1; maybe TRBD2 (7 bases). Deletions cut 3 bases from V and 3 bases from J, with 15 bases between. The CDR3 is 16 amino acids. Germline lookup yields CDR1 SGHVS and CDR2 FQNEAQ. The CDR3 nucleotides read TGTGCCAGCAGCTTCTCCGGGGGGCCTCACTACAATGAGCAGTTCTTC. Protein product: CASSFSGGPHYNEQFF. The complete variable domain, with remaining parts taken from reference TRBV7-8 and TRBJ2-1, reads GAGVSQSPRYKVAKRGQDVALRCDPISGHVSLFWYQQALGQGPEFLTYFQNEAQLDKSGLPSDRFFAERPEGSVSTLKIQRTQQEDSAVYLCASSFSGGPHYNEQFFGPGTRLTVL.

This clone appeared a single time. The rearrangement joins TRBV18 to TRBJ2-7; TRBD2 matches 10 bases. V dropped 0 bases and J dropped 2; count of bases not matched to a gene: 7. Germline-derived CDR1 and CDR2 are KGHSH and LQKENI. The CDR3 consists of 17 residues. The chain's CDR3 is CASSPPISGGTAYEQYF. CDR3 coding DNA: TGTGCCAGCTCACCACCGATTAGCGGGGGGACCGCCTACGAGCAGTACTTC.

The chain employs TRBV6-6 and TRBJ2-1; TRBD1 matches 9 bases. V shed 2 bases, J shed 3 bases, and the junction held 5 bases outside the gene matches. Germline CDR1 MNHNY, CDR2 SVGAGI (reference sequence). This CDR3 has 16 residues. The CDR3 spells CASSYITGQGYNEQFF. The CDR3, as DNA: TGTGCCAGCAGTTACATAACGGGACAGGGCTACAATGAGCAGTTCTTC.

The chain employs TRBV19 and TRBJ1-2; 9 nucleotides line up with TRBD1. J lost 1 base, V lost 5 bases, and 5 bases had no gene match. This CDR3 has 15 amino acids. Germline values: CDR1 LNHDA, CDR2 SQIVND (reference sequence). In nucleotides, the CDR3 is TGTGCCAGTAGTGCGGGACAGGGAATTAACTATGGCTACACCTTC. Its translation: CASSAGQGINYGYTF.

V gene TRBV10-1 combines with J gene TRBJ2-2; TRBD1 is a possible D gene (6 bases). The V gene's germline CDR1 is WNHNN and CDR2 SYGVQD (reference sequence). Trimming left V 6 bases short and J 6 bases short, with 11 bases between. CDR3 length: 13 amino acids. CDR3 bases: TGCGCCAGCAGGGCCACAGGGTCCGGGGAGCTGTTTTTT. It specifies CASRATGSGELFF.

A note on this clone: The sample has other DNA sequences that encode this CDR3 too. The chain joins TRBV7-8 to TRBJ2-1, with 10 bases matching TRBD2. Germline assignment: CDR1 SGHVS and CDR2 FQNEAQ. This CDR3 comprises 18 residues. Trimming took 4 bases from V and 3 from J; bases not matched to a gene: 12. CDR3 sequence: CASSSSTSGDNNYNEQFF. The CDR3 coding sequence is TGTGCCAGCAGCTCCAGCACTAGCGGGGACAACAACTACAATGAGCAGTTCTTC.